The clone carrying this TCR beta chain was detected many times. What it binds is unknown. CDR1 and CDR2 (germline): KGHSH, LQKENI. This CDR3 is built from 14 residues. The V end was cut by 3 bases, the J end by 1 base, with 10 bases between. BIOMED2 TRB-A/B primer pools were used in multiplex TRB PCR. TCRdb used MiXCR to reprocess the multiplex PCR reads, holding one entry per CDR3 protein. This sample has around 15,000 distinct CDR3 sequences; about 26% occur once, and the top ten carry 3.5% to 5.5%. TRB was amplified from around 250-500 ng of blood genomic DNA. This sample was included in a study of T and B cells in COVID-19 patients. Across the whole study: Comorbidities linked to unfavorable COVID-19 outcome were present in about 90% of the roughly 20 active-infection patients. General study points: In COVID-19 patients, T cell receptor beta variable and joining gene use was reportedly strongly skewed. The recovered cohort had more than 2,000 exclusive TCR clusters, including 31 low generation probability clusters.

This receptor was identified in a human donor who had recovered from COVID-19. The chain has TRBV18 and TRBJ2-7; D not resolved. Material for sequencing was blood. The DNA of the CDR3 is TGTGCCAGCTCACCCCCTGTTCGGTCCTACGAGCAGTACTTC. This sequence encodes CASSPPVRSYEQYF. Looking up the rest from reference TRBV18 and TRBJ2-7 gives the full variable domain: NAGVMQNPRHLVRRRGQEARLRCSPMKGHSHVYWYRQLPEEGLKFMVYLQKENIIDESGMPKERFSAEFPKEGPSILRIQQVVRGDSAAYFCASSPPVRSYEQYFGPGTRLTVT.